The present T cell receptor (beta chain) was sequenced within a study of graft-versus-host responses after intestinal transplantation. Using immunoSEQ multiplex PCR, the repertoire was profiled, and TCRdb retains in-frame clones only, with some absent. The sample has fewer than 30,000 clones, more than 85% seen once; the top ten hold 0.72%. This TCR was recovered from a human patient who received an intestinal transplant, so some T cells may come from the graft donor. Here the sequenced sample was PBMCs, taken 66 days after intestinal transplant.

As DNA, the CDR3 is TGTGCCAGCAGCCTCCGACCCTACACGTGGTTATCTTCGGTAGAGACCCAGTACTTC. Protein product: CASSLRPYTWLSSVETQYF. The chain links TRBV7-9 to TRBJ2-5; no reliable D call. The V gene's germline CDR1 is SEHNR and CDR2 FQNEAQ (reference sequence). The CDR3 sequence is 19 residues long. V lost 5 bases and J lost 4, with 29 bases in between.